The T cell receptor (beta chain) described here comes from a study of somatic mutations in cytotoxic T cells in rheumatoid arthritis. Study summary: Several of the V beta antibody-stained T-cell populations were flow-sorted at nearly 100% purity; V beta1+ cells were among them and were sequenced for TCRB. Study-wide points: Just what the expanded CD8+ clones targeted, in terms of antigens, remained unknown.

This CDR3 has 15 residues. V was cut by 1 base and J by 0 bases, with 9 bases left in between. Germline V gene lookup returns CDR1 LGHNA and CDR2 YNFKEQ. Separation of CD4+ and CD8+ cells was performed by positive magnetic bead selection, and purity was verified by flow cytometry. Points on this clone: Its target is not known.

In the original analysis: Matches were rare between published virus-specific TCRB sequences and patient CD8+ clones exceeding 1%. The protocol was immunoSEQ multiplex PCR, while the TCRdb copy is restricted to in-frame clones and leaves out a portion. The V and J calls and clone size are taken from that table; D and trimming were inferred from the DNA. The data contain some 14,000 clones, over 75% of them singletons. This clonotype originated in an adult with rheumatoid arthritis. Sample: CD8+ T cells sorted from blood. The chain employs TRBV4-2 and TRBJ1-1; no clear D. The CDR3 here is CASSQAAGMNTEAFF. In DNA form, the CDR3 reads TGTGCCAGCAGCCAAGCGGCAGGAATGAACACTGAAGCTTTCTTT.